These 24 T cell receptor beta chains came from one sample sequenced in a study of blood T cell repertoires in COVID-19. Method: immunoSEQ multiplex PCR; TCRdb's copy keeps in-frame clones and lacks some. The sample consists of 200,000 to 250,000 clones, about 85% of them appearing once. Sequenced: peripheral blood. These receptors originate from a man aged 40-55 years with acute or convalescent COVID-19.

V usage is TRBV5-5 and J usage is TRBJ1-2; D remains unclear. Germline CDR1 and CDR2: SGHKS and YYEKEE (reference sequence). The V and J ends lost 2 bases and 6 bases respectively, with 8 bases between them. The CDR3 has 12 amino acids. The DNA of the CDR3 is TGTGCCAGCAGCTTTACAGACCATGGCTACACCTTC. Its translation: CASSFTDHGYTF.

The DNA for the CDR3 is TGTGCCATCAGCCGAGGGGGTGTGAACACTGAAGCTTTCTTT. It is translated as CAISRGGVNTEAFF. This chain uses TRBV10-3 with TRBJ1-1, with TRBD1 as a possible D gene (6 bases). Trimming took 6 bases from V and 0 from J, leaving 11 bases between them. Germline CDR1 reads ENHRY; CDR2 reads SYGVKD. CDR3 length equals 14 residues.

This clone was recorded only once. The genes are TRBV3-1 (or the pseudogene TRBV3-2) and TRBJ2-7; D is perhaps TRBD2 (6 bases). The germline gives CDR1 LGHDT, CDR2 YNNKEL (reference sequence). V was shortened by 8 bases and J by 4 bases, with 12 bases between the two germline ends. This CDR3 spans 12 amino acids. CDR3 DNA sequence: TGTGCCAGCGGTCGGGAGTTATACGAGCAGTACTTC. It specifies CASGRELYEQYF.

This clone is a singleton in its sample. The V gene is TRBV4-3, the J gene TRBJ1-1; 7 bases are shared with TRBD1. The length of the CDR3 is 15 residues. J was trimmed by 4 bases and V by 0 bases; bases with no gene match: 5. Germline V lookup: CDR1 LGHNA, CDR2 YSLEER. The CDR3 sequence is CASSQESGGFTEAFF. The CDR3 DNA reads as TGCGCCAGCAGCCAAGAGTCAGGGGGTTTCACTGAAGCTTTCTTT.

V is TRBV30 and J is TRBJ1-5; D gene uncertain. V shed 1 base and J shed 3 bases, with 4 bases lying between them. This CDR3 has 12 residues. CDR1 GTSNPN and CDR2 SVGIG come from the germline V gene (reference sequence). CDR3 bases: TGTGCCTGGAGTGACTTCAATCAGCCCCAGCATTTT. Translated: CAWSDFNQPQHF.

V gene TRBV12-3 or TRBV12-4 combines with J gene TRBJ1-1; tentatively, D is TRBD1 (5 bases). V lost 3 bases, J lost 10 bases, and 15 bases lay in between. The CDR3 contains 13 residues. Written as DNA, the CDR3 is TGTGCCAGCAGTTTTCAGGGATGGGTCTCAGCTTTCTTT. Amino acids: CASSFQGWVSAFF.

The chain has TRBV19 and TRBJ2-5, with TRBD2 matching 9 bases. The CDR3 is made up of 14 amino acids. Germline V gene sequence: CDR1 LNHDA, CDR2 SQIVND (reference sequence). J gave up 7 bases and V 5 bases, and 8 bases lay outside the gene matches. The CDR3 reads CASSPGTSRRTQYF. CDR3 DNA: TGTGCCAGTAGTCCCGGGACTAGCCGGAGGACCCAGTACTTC.

The chain carries TRBV18 and TRBJ1-3, with 7 bases aligning to TRBD1. The CDR3 is 17 residues long. CDR1 is KGHSH and CDR2 is LQKENI in the germline V gene. The trim removed 2 bases at V and 0 bases at J, leaving 7 bases unmatched. The DNA of the CDR3 is TGTGCCAGCTCACCAAGGCCCGACAGGGACTCTGGAAACACCATATATTTT. Encoded protein: CASSPRPDRDSGNTIYF.

This clone is a singleton in its sample. V is TRBV9 and J is TRBJ1-2; TRBD1 might be the D (6 bases). V lost 4 bases and J 8 bases, leaving 21 bases between the germline ends. The CDR3 covers 15 residues. From germline, CDR1 is SGDLS and CDR2 YYNGEE. For the CDR3, the DNA is TGTGCCAGCAGCCCCCATGGGGGGGCAGTTAGCGGCTACACCTTC. It specifies CASSPHGGAVSGYTF.

The J gene is TRBJ2-3, the V gene TRBV4-3, with D possibly matching TRBD2 (7 bases). The ends were cut back, 4 bases at V and 5 bases at J, with 16 bases in the middle. CDR1 is LGHNA and CDR2 is YSLEER in the germline V gene. The CDR3 is made up of 15 amino acids. CDR3 in DNA: TGCGCCAGCAGCCCCTCGAGGGGGGGCGGAGATACGCAGTATTTT. Protein product: CASSPSRGGGDTQYF.

J is TRBJ1-1 and V is TRBV9; the D gene is possibly TRBD1 (5 bases). V lost 1 base, J lost 3 bases, and 10 bases lay in between. The CDR3 consists of 14 residues. The V gene's germline CDR1 is SGDLS and CDR2 YYNGEE. This chain's CDR3 is CASSVQGEDTEAFF. CDR3 bases: TGTGCCAGCAGCGTACAGGGCGAGGACACTGAAGCTTTCTTT.

The chain employs TRBV11-2 and TRBJ2-7; D is perhaps TRBD2 (5 bases). The germline CDR1 and CDR2 sequences are SGHAT and FQNNGV. The CDR3 sequence is 15 residues long. V lost 1 base and J 4 bases, leaving 14 bases between the germline ends. The CDR3 DNA is TGTGCCAGCAGCTTAGGGAGTGTCTCGGGATACGAGCAGTACTTC. This codes for CASSLGSVSGYEQYF.

The chain recombines TRBV14 with TRBJ1-2; TRBD1 aligns across 8 bases. The CDR3 length is 16 residues. Per the germline V gene, CDR1 is SGHDN and CDR2 is FVKESK. The V segment lost 4 bases and the J segment 1 base; nucleotides outside the gene matches: 8. The CDR3 nucleotides are TGTGCCAGCAGCCGAATACAGGGGGTGGTTAACTATGGCTACACCTTC. Translated, it gives CASSRIQGVVNYGYTF.

The rearrangement uses TRBV11-2 and TRBJ2-2; the D gene is possibly TRBD1 (6 bases). V lost 6 bases, J lost 6 bases, and 20 bases lay in between. The CDR3 has 16 residues. From germline, CDR1 is SGHAT and CDR2 FQNNGV. DNA for the CDR3: TGTGCCAGCAGGCCCGTGGACAGAAAGGGGGCCGGGGAGCTGTTTTTT. Its protein product is CASRPVDRKGAGELFF.

V is TRBV7-9 and J is TRBJ2-7; 8 bases map to TRBD1. CDR3 length: 14 amino acids. The ends lost 6 bases at V and 5 bases at J; junction bases unmatched: 9. Germline CDR1 SEHNR, CDR2 FQNEAQ (reference sequence). CDR3 residues: CASSLTGTGNEQYF. The CDR3 DNA sequence: TGTGCCAGCAGTTTAACCGGGACAGGAAACGAGCAGTACTTC.

The chain recombines TRBV5-1 with TRBJ2-5, with TRBD1 as a possible D gene (6 bases). CDR3 size: 14 residues. V dropped 0 bases and J dropped 6 bases, with 12 bases sitting between them. Germline V gene lookup returns CDR1 SGHRS and CDR2 YFSETQ. The CDR3 DNA reads TGCGCCAGCAGCTTGGAACAGGGAAGTCAGACCCAGTACTTC. Translated, it gives CASSLEQGSQTQYF.

The chain has TRBV27 and TRBJ1-1, with D unresolved. The CDR3 is made up of 13 amino acids. V lost 1 base and J 4 bases, leaving 7 bases between the germline ends. Looked up from germline, CDR1 is MNHEY and CDR2 is SMNVEV (reference sequence). The CDR3 loop is CASSLFRGTEAFF. The CDR3 nucleotides are TGTGCCAGCAGTTTATTCCGAGGCACTGAAGCTTTCTTT.

The genes are TRBV7-2 and TRBJ1-1; D is unresolved. This CDR3 is built from 13 residues. Germline V gives CDR1 SGHTA, CDR2 FQGNSA. V lost 5 bases, J lost 0 bases, and 7 bases lay in between. The CDR3 sequence is CASSKTMNTEAFF. The CDR3 DNA reads as TGTGCCAGCAGCAAGACTATGAACACTGAAGCTTTCTTT.

This clone was counted once. The chain carries TRBV4-1 and TRBJ1-1; possibly TRBD1 for D (6 bases). Germline loops: CDR1 MGHRA, CDR2 YSYEKL. This CDR3 region has 16 residues. Trimming removed 4 bases from V and 2 bases from J, with 17 bases in between. CDR3 coding DNA: TGCGCCAGCAGCCTCCGGGACCAGGGGAGCAACACTGAAGCTTTCTTT. Its protein product is CASSLRDQGSNTEAFF.

This chain joins TRBV9 and TRBJ1-3; no clear D gene. The CDR3 runs 13 residues. V lost 0 bases and J 8 bases, leaving 9 bases between the germline ends. The germline CDR1 and CDR2 sequences are SGDLS and YYNGEE. In nucleotides, the CDR3 is TGTGCCAGCAGCGTAGGTGGGCGAGACACCATATATTTT. Translation gives CASSVGGRDTIYF.

This clone was observed a single time. The chain links TRBV5-4 to TRBJ2-1, with TRBD2 matching 14 bases. Per the germline V gene, CDR1 is SGHNT and CDR2 is YYREEE (reference sequence). V lost 0 bases and J lost 8; bases outside the gene matches: 7. This CDR3 contains 17 residues. The chain's CDR3 is CASSLGAGTSGGDEQFF. DNA of the CDR3: TGTGCCAGCAGCTTGGGGGCCGGGACTAGCGGGGGCGATGAGCAGTTCTTC. Variable domain in full (rest from reference TRBV5-4 and TRBJ2-1): ETGVTQSPTHLIKTRGQQVTLRCSSQSGHNTVSWYQQALGQGPQFIFQYYREEENGRGNFPPRFSGLQFPNYSSELNVNALELDDSALYLCASSLGAGTSGGDEQFFGPGTRLTVL.

V is TRBV3-1 (or the pseudogene TRBV3-2) and J is TRBJ1-5; 7 bases fit TRBD1. J was trimmed by 1 base and V by 5 bases; bases with no gene match: 2. This CDR3 has 14 residues. Per germline, CDR1 LGHDT and CDR2 YNNKEL (reference sequence). CDR3 DNA sequence: TGTGCCAGCAGCAAGGGGGCGAGCAATCAGCCCCAGCATTTT. It is translated as CASSKGASNQPQHF.

The chain links TRBV2 to TRBJ2-7; tentative D call: TRBD1 (5 bases). Trimming cost V 5 bases and J 4 bases, with 9 bases left between them. Germline loops: CDR1 SNHLY, CDR2 FYNNEI. The CDR3 is 12 amino acids. CDR3 in amino acids: CASSIGVYEQYF. The CDR3 DNA sequence: TGTGCCAGCAGTATAGGGGTTTACGAGCAGTACTTC.

The rearrangement links TRBV6-5 to TRBJ2-3; maybe TRBD2 (6 bases). Trimming shortened V by 2 bases and J by 5 bases, and 14 bases separated the two germline ends. The germline CDR1 and CDR2 sequences are MNHEY and SVGAGI. This CDR3 contains 15 residues. CDR3 in amino acids: CASSYGGEVGDTQYF. The CDR3 bases are TGTGCCAGCAGTTACGGCGGGGAGGTGGGAGATACGCAGTATTTT.